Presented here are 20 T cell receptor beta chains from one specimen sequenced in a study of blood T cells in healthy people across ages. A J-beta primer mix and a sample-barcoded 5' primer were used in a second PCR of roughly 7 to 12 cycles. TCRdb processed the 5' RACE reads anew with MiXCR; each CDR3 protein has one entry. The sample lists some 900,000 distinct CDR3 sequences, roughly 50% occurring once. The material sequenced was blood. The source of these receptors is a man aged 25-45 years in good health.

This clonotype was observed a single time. The DNA for the CDR3 is TGTGCCAGCAGCTTAGGGCCTAAAAACTATGGCTACACCTTC. As protein: CASSLGPKNYGYTF. The chain joins TRBV7-6 to TRBJ1-2; D is ambiguous. This CDR3 has 14 residues. In germline, CDR1 is SGHVS, CDR2 FNYEAQ. V lost 1 base and J 2 bases, leaving 8 bases between the germline ends.

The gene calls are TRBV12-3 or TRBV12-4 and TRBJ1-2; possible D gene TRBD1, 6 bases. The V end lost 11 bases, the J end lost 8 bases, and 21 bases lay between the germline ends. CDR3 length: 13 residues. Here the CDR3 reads CASQALTGSGYTF. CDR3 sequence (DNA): TGTGCCTCACAGGCCCTAACAGGGAGCGGCTACACCTTC.

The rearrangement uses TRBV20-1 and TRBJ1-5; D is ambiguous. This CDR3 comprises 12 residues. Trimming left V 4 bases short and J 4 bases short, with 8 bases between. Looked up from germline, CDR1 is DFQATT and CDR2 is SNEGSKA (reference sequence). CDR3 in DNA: TGCAGTGCTACTACCCCAAATCAGCCCCAGCATTTT. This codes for CSATTPNQPQHF.

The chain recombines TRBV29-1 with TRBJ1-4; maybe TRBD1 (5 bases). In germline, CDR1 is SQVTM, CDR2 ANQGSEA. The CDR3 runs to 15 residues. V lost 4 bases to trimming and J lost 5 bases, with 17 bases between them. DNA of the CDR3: TGCAGCGTTGGGGGGGGGATCCCTGGCAATGAAAAACTGTTTTTT. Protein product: CSVGGGIPGNEKLFF.

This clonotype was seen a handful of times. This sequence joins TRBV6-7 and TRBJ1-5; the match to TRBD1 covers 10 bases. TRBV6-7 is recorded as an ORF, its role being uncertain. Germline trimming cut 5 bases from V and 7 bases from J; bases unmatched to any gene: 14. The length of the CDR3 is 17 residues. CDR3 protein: CASSPGQGVDGMQPQHF. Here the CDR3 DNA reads TGTGCCAGCAGTCCCGGACAGGGGGTCGACGGGATGCAGCCCCAGCATTTT.

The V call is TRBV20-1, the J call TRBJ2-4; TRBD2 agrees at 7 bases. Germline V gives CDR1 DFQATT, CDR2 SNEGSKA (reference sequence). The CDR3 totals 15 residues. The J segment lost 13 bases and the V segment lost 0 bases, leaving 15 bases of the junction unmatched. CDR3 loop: CSARDPGGGLGEQYF. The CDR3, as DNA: TGCAGTGCTAGAGATCCGGGCGGGGGACTCGGAGAGCAGTACTTC.

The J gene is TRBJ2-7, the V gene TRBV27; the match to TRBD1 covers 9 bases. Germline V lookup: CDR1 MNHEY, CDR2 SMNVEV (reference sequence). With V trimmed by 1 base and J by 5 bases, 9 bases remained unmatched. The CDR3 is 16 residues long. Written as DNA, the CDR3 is TGTGCCAGCAGTTTATTCTGGGACAGGGTGCCCCACGAGCAGTACTTC. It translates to CASSLFWDRVPHEQYF.

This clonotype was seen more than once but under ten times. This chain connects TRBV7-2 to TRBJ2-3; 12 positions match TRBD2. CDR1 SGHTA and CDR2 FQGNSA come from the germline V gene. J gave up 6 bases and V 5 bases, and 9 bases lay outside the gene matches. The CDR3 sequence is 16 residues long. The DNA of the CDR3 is TGTGCCAGCAGCCCAGGACTAGCGGGGACCTGGGATACGCAGTATTTT. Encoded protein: CASSPGLAGTWDTQYF. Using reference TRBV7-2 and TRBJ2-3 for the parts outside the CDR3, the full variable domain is GAGVSQSPSNKVTEKGKDVELRCDPISGHTALYWYRQSLGQGLEFLIYFQGNSAPDKSGLPSDRFSAERTGGSVSTLTIQRTQQEDSAVYLCASSPGLAGTWDTQYFGPGTRLTVL.

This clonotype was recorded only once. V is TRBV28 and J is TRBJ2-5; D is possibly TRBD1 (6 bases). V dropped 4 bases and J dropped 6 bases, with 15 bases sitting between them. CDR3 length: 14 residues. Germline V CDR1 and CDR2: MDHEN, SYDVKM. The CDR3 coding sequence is TGTGCCAGCAGTTCACAGGGCGTCGAAAAGACCCAGTACTTC. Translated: CASSSQGVEKTQYF. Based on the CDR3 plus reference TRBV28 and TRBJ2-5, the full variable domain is DVKVTQSSRYLVKRTGEKVFLECVQDMDHENMFWYRQDPGLGLRLIYFSYDVKMKEKGDIPEGYSVSREKKERFSLILESASTNQTSMYLCASSSQGVEKTQYFGPGTRLLVL.

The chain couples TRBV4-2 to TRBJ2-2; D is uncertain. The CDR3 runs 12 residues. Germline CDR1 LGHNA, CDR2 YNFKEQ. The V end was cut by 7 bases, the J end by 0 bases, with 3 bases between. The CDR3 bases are TGTGCCAGCAAACCGAACACCGGGGAGCTGTTTTTT. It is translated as CASKPNTGELFF.

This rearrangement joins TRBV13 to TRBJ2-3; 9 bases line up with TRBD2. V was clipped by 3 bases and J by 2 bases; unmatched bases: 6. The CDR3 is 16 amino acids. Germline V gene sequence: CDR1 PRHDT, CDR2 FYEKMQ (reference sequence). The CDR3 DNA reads TGTGCCAGCAGCTTCCTGACTAGCGGATACACAGATACGCAGTATTTT. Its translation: CASSFLTSGYTDTQYF.

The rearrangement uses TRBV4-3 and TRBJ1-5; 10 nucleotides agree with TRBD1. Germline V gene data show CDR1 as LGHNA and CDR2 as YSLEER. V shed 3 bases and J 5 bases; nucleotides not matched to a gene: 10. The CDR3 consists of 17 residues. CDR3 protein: CASSQYFTGTGDQPQHF. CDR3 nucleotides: TGCGCCAGCAGCCAGTATTTTACCGGGACAGGGGATCAGCCCCAGCATTTT.

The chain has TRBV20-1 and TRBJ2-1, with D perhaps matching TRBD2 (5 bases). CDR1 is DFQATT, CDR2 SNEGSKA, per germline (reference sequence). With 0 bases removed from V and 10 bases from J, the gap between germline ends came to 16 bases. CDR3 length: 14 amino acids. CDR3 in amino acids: CSARDSSSPYEQFF. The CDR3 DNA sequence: TGCAGTGCTAGAGATTCTAGCAGTCCCTACGAGCAGTTCTTC.

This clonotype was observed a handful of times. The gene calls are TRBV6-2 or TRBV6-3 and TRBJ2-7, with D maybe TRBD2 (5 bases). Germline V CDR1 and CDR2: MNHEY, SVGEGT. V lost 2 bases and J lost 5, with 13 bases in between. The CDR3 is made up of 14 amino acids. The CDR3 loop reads CASSYGERSHEQYF. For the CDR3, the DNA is TGTGCCAGCAGTTACGGTGAGCGGAGCCACGAGCAGTACTTC.

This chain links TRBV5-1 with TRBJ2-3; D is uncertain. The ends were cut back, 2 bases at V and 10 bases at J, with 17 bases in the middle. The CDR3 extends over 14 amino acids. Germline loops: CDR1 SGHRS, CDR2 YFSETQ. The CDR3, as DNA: TGCGCCAGCAGCTTTATCCCCGACACGCTCTCGCAGTATTTT. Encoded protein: CASSFIPDTLSQYF.

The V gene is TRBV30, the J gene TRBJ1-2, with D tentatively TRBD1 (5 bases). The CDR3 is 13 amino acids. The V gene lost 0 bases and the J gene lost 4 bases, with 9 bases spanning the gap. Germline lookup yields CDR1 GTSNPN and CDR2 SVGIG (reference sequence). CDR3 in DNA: TGTGCCTGGAGTGTAGGACACCCCTATGGCTACACCTTC. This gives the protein CAWSVGHPYGYTF.

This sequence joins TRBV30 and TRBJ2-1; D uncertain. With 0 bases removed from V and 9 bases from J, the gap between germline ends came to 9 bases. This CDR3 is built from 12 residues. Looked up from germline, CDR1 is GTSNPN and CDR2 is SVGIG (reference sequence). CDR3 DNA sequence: TGTGCCTGGAGTGTCGGTTCGGGTGAGCAGTTCTTC. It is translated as CAWSVGSGEQFF.

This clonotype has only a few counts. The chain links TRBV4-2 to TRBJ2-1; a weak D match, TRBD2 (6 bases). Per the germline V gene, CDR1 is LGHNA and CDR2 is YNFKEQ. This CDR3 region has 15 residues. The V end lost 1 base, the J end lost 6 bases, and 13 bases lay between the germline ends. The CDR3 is CASSQGVAEVNEQFF. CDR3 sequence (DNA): TGTGCCAGCAGCCAAGGGGTAGCGGAGGTCAATGAGCAGTTCTTC.

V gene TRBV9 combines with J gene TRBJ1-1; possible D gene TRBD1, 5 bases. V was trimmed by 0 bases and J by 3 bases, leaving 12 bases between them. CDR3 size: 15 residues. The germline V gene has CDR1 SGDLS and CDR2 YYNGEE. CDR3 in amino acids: CASSVAGSRDTEAFF. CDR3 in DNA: TGTGCCAGCAGCGTAGCGGGTAGCAGGGACACTGAAGCTTTCTTT.

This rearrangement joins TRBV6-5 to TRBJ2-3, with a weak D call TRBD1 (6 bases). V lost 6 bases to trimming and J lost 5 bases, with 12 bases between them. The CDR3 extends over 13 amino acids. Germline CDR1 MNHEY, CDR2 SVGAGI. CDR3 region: CASRTQQGDTQYF. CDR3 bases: TGTGCCAGCAGAACACAACAGGGAGATACGCAGTATTTT.